This TCR beta chain emerged from a study of shared clonotypes between healthy human individuals (dated by TCRdb to about 2020). For context, the study as a whole: A couple of women and a few men aged 18 to 49 years were included in the cohort. To estimate repertoire size and how much clonotype sharing occurs between individuals, the study deeply sequenced the blood TCR repertoires of about five healthy adults. To increase sequencing depth and limit assay-specific biases, different laboratories used diverse techniques to prepare libraries and sequence TCR repertoires. Each donor's leukapheresis produced roughly between roughly 0.85 and 10 billion PBMCs. For each donor, three plates each were used for CD4 naive and CD4 memory, two plates were used for CD8 naive, and one plate was used for CD8 memory.

CD8 naive samples were CD45RO-negative cells positively selected for CCR7, giving a CD45RA+CCR7+ population that excluded TemRA cells. Healthy HIV-negative adults with no recently reported acute infections or vaccinations were included as donors. Every donor was a Caucasian adult living in Nashville, Tennessee, USA. Blood was obtained by leukapheresis, after which PBMCs were separated by Ficoll-Histopaque density gradient centrifugation and cryopreserved in liquid nitrogen vapor phase. Purity and quantity of every magnetically sorted T cell population were checked by analytical flow cytometry. Genomic DNA was isolated from each sorted fraction and quantified by UV absorbance on a Nanodrop 2000c. Overall study results and their limits: Sampling was restricted to blood, and TCR repertoires in tissues likely differ from the TCR repertoires found in blood. When a handful of donors were compared, the shared fraction of clonotypes was around 5.1% for naive CD4, roughly 3.3% for naive CD8, roughly 2.5% for memory CD4, and around 0.4% for memory CD8. Compared with non-shared clonotypes, clonotypes shared by all four sorted-subset donors had higher generation probabilities. Pairwise subsampling indicated that sequencing depth was expected to affect the degree of clonotype sharing among donors. Because the study included a small number of donors, the genetic and exposure-history diversity represented was limited. Even with the large sequencing depth, rarefaction of the sorted-subset datasets indicated that sequencing was incomplete. Naive subsets generally had larger estimated clonotype richness than memory subsets did.

A word on this clone: Its antigen is unknown. Base quality data are lacking; no much larger clone is found one base away. The identical CDR3 is also encoded by other nucleotide sequences in the sample.

Using the deep immunoSEQ assay, multiplex PCR amplified TCR CDR3 regions from genomic DNA. For each cell subset, the extracted genomic DNA was distributed evenly across all wells of several immunoSEQ 96-well plates, and each plate served as one replicate. For sorted subsets, each replicate PCR was loaded with about 0.2 ug genomic DNA, equivalent to 30,000 or so T cell genomes. Purified libraries were measured with a Qubit 3.0 fluorometer, size-checked on a Bioanalyzer 2100, and measured again with the KAPA Library Quantification kit. Every immunoSEQ 96-well plate was sequenced on a dedicated single-read 150-cycle Illumina NextSeq 550 flow cell. Concerning the study's data processing: Because only junctional sequences without quality scores were contained in the immunoSEQ output, filtering matching that applied to full-length reads could not be performed. Sequences were annotated with PyIR, a Python wrapper for IgBLAST v1.9, and V/J genes and CDR3 were assigned using IMGT germline references. Reads with weak V/J assignments (E-value above 1e-6), missing CDR3, stop codons, out-of-frame junctions, or ambiguous translated residues were removed. A V3J clonotype was defined by an identical inferred V gene, J gene, and CDR3 amino acid sequence. To compute the percentage overlap between repertoires, the number of shared unique clonotypes was divided by the size of the smaller repertoire. RTK rarefaction, the Chao1 estimator, and Recon v2.1 estimates of unobserved clonotypes were used to assess repertoire richness. Generation probabilities for all TCRbeta clonotypes obtained by the gDNA method from a few donors were computed using OLGA. The source is immuneACCESS, and TCRdb retained only in-frame sequences with V and J called. Part of the clones is not carried over; for the studies checked, unresolved V genes explain less than half of this, and the remainder is unexplained. V, J and clone size derive from that table, while D and trimming were established from the DNA sequence. The sample has millions of clones on record, about 95% of them singletons. The biggest ten clones account for around 1.1% of the sample.

From a lookup of the germline V gene (reference sequence), CDR1 and CDR2 are SEHNR and FQNEAQ. The CDR3 runs 12 residues from the cysteine to the phenylalanine. CDR3 DNA only is kept here, 36 bases in frame from base 1. V is pared back by 1 base and J by 2 bases, with 3 bases lying between the germline termini. The rearrangement combines TRBV7-9 with TRBJ2-7, with the identity of the D gene unclear. The sequence was obtained from a man aged 18 to 29 in good health. The sample comprised naive CD8+ T cells sorted from blood. The intended sense of this specimen's cell subset or site label: CD45RA+CCR7+. The CDR3 protein sequence reads: CASSLVPYEQYF. The DNA sequence reads TGTGCCAGCAGCTTAGTGCCCTACGAGCAGTACTTC.